This T cell receptor (beta chain) was documented in a study of CD8 T cells in Susac syndrome. General study findings and limits: Acknowledgment was made by the study that its TCR sequencing and HLA analysis involved a relatively small number of individuals.

There are 13 residues in the CDR3. Germline assignment: CDR1 PRHDT and CDR2 FYEKMQ (reference sequence). Between the trimmed V and J ends, which lost 5 bases and 1 base, there was a span of 8 bases. Concerning this clonotype itself: Its antigen remains unidentified.

Sequencing of TCR beta was performed on blood CD8+ T cells and on blood CD4+ T cells. Reverse transcription of roughly 0.5 to 1 ug RNA used random hexamers. Amplification of TCR beta CDR3 was carried out by immunoSEQ multiplex PCR, which covered 54 Vbeta and 13 Jbeta segments. TCRdb re-called the immunoSEQ multiplex PCR reads with MiXCR, one entry per CDR3 protein. Of 150,000 or so distinct CDR3 sequences listed, just under 97% are singletons. The chain carries TRBV13 and TRBJ1-1, with TRBD1 as a possible D gene (5 bases). Material for sequencing was CD8+ T cells from PBMCs. This TCR was sampled from a human donor with multiple sclerosis. The CDR3 DNA is TGTGCCAGCAGCGGCAGGGAGAACACTGAAGCTTTCTTT. Translation: CASSGRENTEAFF.